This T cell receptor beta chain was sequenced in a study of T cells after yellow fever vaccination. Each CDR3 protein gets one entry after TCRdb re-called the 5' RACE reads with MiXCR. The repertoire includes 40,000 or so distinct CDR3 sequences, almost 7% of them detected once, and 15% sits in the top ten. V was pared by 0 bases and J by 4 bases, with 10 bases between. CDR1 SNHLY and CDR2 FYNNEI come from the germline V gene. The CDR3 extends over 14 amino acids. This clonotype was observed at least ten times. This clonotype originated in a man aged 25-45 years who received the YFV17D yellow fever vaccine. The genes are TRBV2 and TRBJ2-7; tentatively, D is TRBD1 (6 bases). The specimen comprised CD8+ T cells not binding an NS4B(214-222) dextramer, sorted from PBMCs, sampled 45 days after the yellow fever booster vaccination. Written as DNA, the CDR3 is TGTGCCAGCAGTGAAGCTCCCAGGGGATACGAGCAGTACTTC. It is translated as CASSEAPRGYEQYF.